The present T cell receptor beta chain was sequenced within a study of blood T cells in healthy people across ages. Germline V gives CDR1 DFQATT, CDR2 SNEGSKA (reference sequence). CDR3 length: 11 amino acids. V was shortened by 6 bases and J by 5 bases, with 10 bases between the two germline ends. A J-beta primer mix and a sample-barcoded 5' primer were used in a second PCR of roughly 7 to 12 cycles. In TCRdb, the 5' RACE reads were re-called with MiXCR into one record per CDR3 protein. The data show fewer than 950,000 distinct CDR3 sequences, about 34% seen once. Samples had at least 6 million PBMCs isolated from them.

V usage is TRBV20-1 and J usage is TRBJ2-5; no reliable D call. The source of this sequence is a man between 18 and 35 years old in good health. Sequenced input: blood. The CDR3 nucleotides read TGCAGTGCAAACGATCGCGAGACCCAGTACTTC. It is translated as CSANDRETQYF.